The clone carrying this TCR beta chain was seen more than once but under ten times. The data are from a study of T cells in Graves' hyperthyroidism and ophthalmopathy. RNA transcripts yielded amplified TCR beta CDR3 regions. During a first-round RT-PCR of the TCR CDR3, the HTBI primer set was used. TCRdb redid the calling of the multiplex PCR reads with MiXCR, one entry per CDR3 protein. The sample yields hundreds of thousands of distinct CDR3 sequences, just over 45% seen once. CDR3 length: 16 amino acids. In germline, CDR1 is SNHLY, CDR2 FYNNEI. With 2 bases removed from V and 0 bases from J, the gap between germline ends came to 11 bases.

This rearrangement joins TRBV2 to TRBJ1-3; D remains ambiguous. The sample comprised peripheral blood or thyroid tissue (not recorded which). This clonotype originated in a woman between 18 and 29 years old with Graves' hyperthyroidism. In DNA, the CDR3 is TGTGCCAGCAGTGAACTAGTGTCTCTCTCTGGAAACACCATATATTTT. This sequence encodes CASSELVSLSGNTIYF.